Each of the 20 T cell receptor beta chains below was sequenced from the same sample in a study of cytotoxic CD8 clonotypes in ibrutinib-treated CLL listed by TCRdb under 2021. Sample time point, as interpreted from the label and publication: more than 10 months on ibrutinib. The protocol used for the library was the immunoSEQ multiplex PCR assay. TCRdb re-hosts the immuneACCESS table, in-frame sequences only. Its copies lack some clones; in the studies checked, an unresolved V gene accounts for under half of them, and the cause for the rest is not known. For this sample the table gives approximately 150,000 clones, of which around three quarters were detected only once. In total, the top ten clones hold around a quarter of the sample. Source: PBMCs, taken after 12 months of ibrutinib treatment. The receptors come from a human donor with chronic lymphocytic leukemia.

The chain links TRBV28 to TRBJ2-7, with 10 positions matching TRBD2. The CDR3 totals 15 residues. Trimming removed 10 bases from V and 7 bases from J; junction bases left unmatched: 16. Germline loops: CDR1 MDHEN, CDR2 SYDVKM. CDR3 in DNA: TGTGCCATTAAGAAGCCAGCGGGAGGGCAGGGTGAGCAGTACTTC. This gives the protein CAIKKPAGGQGEQYF.

The J gene is TRBJ1-2, the V gene TRBV1. TRBV1 is a documented pseudogene. The CDR3 contains 16 residues. The CDR3 here is CTSSLNCLCETYGYTF. The CDR3 DNA follows: TGCACCAGCAGTCTCAATTGTTTGTGCGAGACCTATGGCTACACCTTC.

The rearrangement links TRBV28 to TRBJ2-7, with D perhaps TRBD2 (6 bases). The CDR3 length is 15 residues. Trimming removed 2 bases from V and 1 base from J, with 12 bases in between. Germline values: CDR1 MDHEN, CDR2 SYDVKM. The CDR3, as DNA: TGTGCCAGCAGTTTAACGTCGGCGGGGTCCTACGAGCAGTACTTC. This sequence encodes CASSLTSAGSYEQYF.

The rearrangement links TRBV5-4 to TRBJ1-1; D is uncertain. The CDR3 is made up of 15 amino acids. Between the trimmed V and J ends, which lost 3 bases and 0 bases, there was a span of 12 bases. Germline CDR1 is SGHNT and CDR2 is YYREEE (reference sequence). The CDR3 nucleotides read TGTGCCAGCAGCTCTTCCAGTACACTGAACACTGAAGCTTTCTTT. Its protein product is CASSSSSTLNTEAFF.

The rearrangement uses TRBV28 and TRBJ2-1; 10 nucleotides line up with TRBD2. This CDR3 has 16 residues. Germline V CDR1 and CDR2: MDHEN, SYDVKM. With 3 bases clipped from V and 10 bases from J, the junction kept 12 bases outside the gene matches. DNA for the CDR3: TGTGCCAGCAGTTTCGCAGCGGGAGGGCCAGGAGGAGAGCAGTTCTTC. Encoded protein: CASSFAAGGPGGEQFF.

V is TRBV28 and J is TRBJ2-3; 8 nucleotides line up with TRBD2. Trimming at V came to 4 bases and at J to 5 bases, leaving 5 bases not matched to a gene. Germline V lookup: CDR1 MDHEN, CDR2 SYDVKM. The CDR3 length is 14 residues. The CDR3 spells CASSSGGPEDTQYF. The CDR3 coding sequence is TGTGCCAGCAGTTCGGGGGGGCCTGAAGATACGCAGTATTTT. The variable domain in full, completed from reference TRBV28 and TRBJ2-3, reads DVKVTQSSRYLVKRTGEKVFLECVQDMDHENMFWYRQDPGLGLRLIYFSYDVKMKEKGDIPEGYSVSREKKERFSLILESASTNQTSMYLCASSSGGPEDTQYFGPGTRLTVL.

The chain is built from TRBV28 and TRBJ2-7; TRBD2 aligns across 7 bases. V was clipped by 2 bases and J by 7 bases; unmatched bases: 14. The germline gives CDR1 MDHEN, CDR2 SYDVKM. CDR3 length equals 16 residues. Here the CDR3 DNA reads TGTGCCAGCAGTTTAGCCTCTAGCGGTCGTTTCTTGGAGCAGTACTTC. It translates to CASSLASSGRFLEQYF.

The chain couples TRBV28 to TRBJ2-7, with D tentatively TRBD2 (6 bases). CDR3 length equals 15 residues. The germline CDR1 and CDR2 sequences are MDHEN and SYDVKM. V lost 10 bases and J 2 bases, leaving 21 bases between the germline ends. The DNA for the CDR3 is TGTGCCATCACTCCGGCACCGGGACTTACCTACGAGCAGTACTTC. Protein sequence: CAITPAPGLTYEQYF.

The V call is TRBV7-6, the J call TRBJ2-7, with unresolved D. The V end was cut by 1 base, the J end by 6 bases, with 13 bases between. Germline lookup yields CDR1 SGHVS and CDR2 FNYEAQ. The CDR3 spans 14 residues. The CDR3 nucleotides are TGTGCCAGCAGCTTAGATGCTGGGTTCGGCGAGCAGTACTTC. Amino acid sequence: CASSLDAGFGEQYF.

The rearrangement joins TRBV5-1 to TRBJ1-6, with 7 bases lining up with TRBD1. V gave up 4 bases and J gave up 9 bases; unmatched junction bases: 19. The CDR3 runs 18 residues. Germline CDR1 is SGHRS and CDR2 is YFSETQ. The CDR3 protein is CASSQFPGQMPYGSPLHF. Written as DNA, the CDR3 is TGCGCCAGCAGCCAATTTCCGGGACAGATGCCATATGGTTCACCCCTCCACTTT.

This clone has just one count. The chain combines TRBV7-7 with TRBJ2-1; D may match TRBD1 or TRBD2 (6 bases each). V was trimmed by 5 bases and J by 7 bases, leaving 18 bases between them. The length of the CDR3 is 15 residues. Looked up from germline, CDR1 is SSHAT and CDR2 is FNYEAQ (reference sequence). This CDR3 reads CASSAGGGPGNEQFF. For the CDR3, the DNA is TGTGCCAGCAGCGCCGGTGGGGGGCCGGGAAATGAGCAGTTCTTC.

This clone was picked up one time. The J gene is TRBJ2-5, the V gene TRBV27, with a tentative D call TRBD1 (5 bases). Germline V gene sequence: CDR1 MNHEY, CDR2 SMNVEV (reference sequence). V lost 3 bases to trimming and J lost 1 base, with 6 bases between them. The CDR3 totals 13 residues. CDR3 coding DNA: TGTGCCAGCAGTTTTAGGGGCCAAGAGACCCAGTACTTC. Translation: CASSFRGQETQYF.

This chain joins TRBV4-2 and TRBJ1-4; the D gene is possibly TRBD1 (6 bases). The CDR3 covers 15 residues. The germline V gene has CDR1 LGHNA and CDR2 YNFKEQ. Trimming took 0 bases from V and 4 from J, leaving 9 bases between them. In DNA form, the CDR3 reads TGTGCCAGCAGCCAAGAACAGGGAAATAATGAAAAACTGTTTTTT. Translation: CASSQEQGNNEKLFF.

The chain carries TRBV6-1 and TRBJ2-7, with 10 positions matching TRBD2. Trimming at V came to 6 bases and at J to 1 base, leaving 6 bases not matched to a gene. This CDR3 contains 15 residues. Germline values: CDR1 MNHNS, CDR2 SASEGT. The CDR3 here is CASRTSGGGSYEQYF. In nucleotides, the CDR3 is TGTGCCAGCAGGACCAGCGGGGGGGGTTCCTACGAGCAGTACTTC.

J is TRBJ2-1 and V is TRBV9, with 14 positions matching TRBD2. Germline trimming cut 4 bases from V and 11 bases from J; bases unmatched to any gene: 11. CDR3 size: 16 residues. Per germline, CDR1 SGDLS and CDR2 YYNGEE. As DNA, the CDR3 is TGTGCCAGCAGCCACGATCCCGGGACTAGCGGGAGTAAGCAGTTCTTC. This translates into CASSHDPGTSGSKQFF.

Many counts were recorded for this clone. The chain uses TRBV4-3 and TRBJ2-7; 11 bases align to TRBD2. The V gene end was trimmed by 4 bases and the J gene end by 6 bases; junction bases not matched to a gene: 17. CDR1 LGHNA and CDR2 YSLEER come from the germline V gene. CDR3 length: 18 residues. The CDR3 DNA reads as TGCGCCAGCAGCCCGGGGGGTAGCGGGAGGGCCAGGAAAGGCGAGCAGTACTTC. Amino acids: CASSPGGSGRARKGEQYF.

Only a few counts were recorded for this clone. V is TRBV5-1 and J is TRBJ1-6; 8 nucleotides align to TRBD1. V was pared by 2 bases and J by 3 bases, with 7 bases of the junction left unmatched. The CDR3 is 17 amino acids. Germline V gene sequence: CDR1 SGHRS, CDR2 YFSETQ. Here the CDR3 reads CASSLRGQANYNSPLHF. In nucleotides, the CDR3 is TGCGCCAGCAGCTTACGGGGACAGGCTAACTATAATTCACCCCTCCACTTT.

The rearrangement joins TRBV19 to TRBJ2-1, with 8 nucleotides matching TRBD2. The V gene's germline CDR1 is LNHDA and CDR2 SQIVND (reference sequence). The CDR3 runs to 15 residues. V gave up 7 bases and J gave up 8 bases; unmatched junction bases: 13. CDR3 sequence (DNA): TGTGCCAGTACCCCCCGGATAGTAGCGGGATATGAGCAGTTCTTC. It is translated as CASTPRIVAGYEQFF.

The V call is TRBV10-1, the J call TRBJ2-7, with D perhaps TRBD2 (6 bases). The germline V gene encodes CDR1 WNHNN and CDR2 SYGVQD (reference sequence). Trimming removed 0 bases from V and 5 bases from J, with 8 bases in between. The CDR3 runs to 13 residues. CDR3 residues: CASSESKRDEQYF. The CDR3, as DNA: TGCGCCAGCAGTGAGTCGAAGCGGGACGAGCAGTACTTC.

V usage is TRBV7-9 and J usage is TRBJ1-2; weak D call: TRBD1 (6 bases). With 1 base removed from V and 7 bases from J, the gap between germline ends came to 13 bases. The V gene's germline CDR1 is SEHNR and CDR2 FQNEAQ (reference sequence). This CDR3 is 14 amino acids long. The CDR3 bases are TGTGCCAGCAGCTTAGGGATGGGGGGGCTTGGCTACACCTTC. Amino acids: CASSLGMGGLGYTF.